This T cell receptor beta chain was retrieved from a study of shared clonotypes between healthy human individuals. The study, taken as a whole, reports: Approximately 4.6% of naive CD4 clonotypes were shared across a few donors. Memory subsets had estimated richness that was generally smaller than that of naive subsets.

Every one of the donors was a Caucasian adult that lived in Nashville, Tennessee. On this clone: The antigen remains unidentified.

The CDR3 consists of 15 residues. V lost 4 bases to trimming and J lost 0 bases; unmatched junction nucleotides: 2. Germline CDR1 reads SNHLY; CDR2 reads FYNNEI. Sequenced by immunoSEQ multiplex PCR; TCRdb stores in-frame clones only, minus some. Among nearly 1 million clones, about 80% were seen once, and the ten largest hold approximately 1.5%. The genes are TRBV2 and TRBJ2-7, with TRBD2 matching over 11 bases. This TCR derives from a man aged 18 to 35 in good health. The sequenced sample was memory CD4+ T cells sorted from blood. Subset defined: CD45RA-negative fraction. CDR3 amino acids: CASSALAGGSYEQYF. The CDR3 DNA is TGTGCCAGCAGTGCGCTAGCGGGAGGCTCCTACGAGCAGTACTTC.